Listed below are T cell receptor beta chains from one sample, sequenced in a study of PD-1 blockade in classical Hodgkin lymphoma. Sequencing used immunoSEQ multiplex PCR; TCRdb keeps in-frame clones, though not all of them. Of around 13,000 clones listed, roughly 87% are singletons. The sequencing used peripheral blood mononuclear cells (PBMCs), collected at baseline. Receptors were obtained from a human donor with classical Hodgkin lymphoma. Each CDR3 is given with its conserved first and last residue. Fields, in order: V gene, J gene, D gene, clone size, CDR3 DNA, CDR3 protein. The D gene is left open where the match is weak. Only some rows state a clone size, as once, few, many or a class for expanded clones.

v_call: TRBV6-1
j_call: TRBJ1-1
d_call: TRBD1
clone_size: NA
cdr3_nt: TGTGCCAGCAGTGGTGGACAGGGTCGACCTACGAACACTGAAGCTTTCTTT
cdr3_aa: CASSGGQGRPTNTEAFF

v_call: TRBV5-1
j_call: TRBJ2-2
d_call: TRBD1
clone_size: NA
cdr3_nt: TGCGCCAGCAGACCAGGGGGCATAGGTACCGGGGAGCTGTTTTTT
cdr3_aa: CASRPGGIGTGELFF

v_call: TRBV6-1
j_call: TRBJ2-2
d_call: NA
clone_size: NA
cdr3_nt: TGTGCCAGCAGTGAAGCGGCTTCCGCAGCGAACACCGGGGAGCTGTTTTTT
cdr3_aa: CASSEAASAANTGELFF

v_call: TRBV6-5
j_call: TRBJ1-1
d_call: TRBD1
clone_size: few
cdr3_nt: TGTGCCAGCAGTTACTGGGACAGGGGAAACACTGAAGCTTTCTTT
cdr3_aa: CASSYWDRGNTEAFF

v_call: TRBV7-7
j_call: TRBJ2-5
d_call: TRBD1
clone_size: NA
cdr3_nt: TGTGCCAGCAGCTTGAGGACAGGGGGCCCAGAGACCCAGTACTTC
cdr3_aa: CASSLRTGGPETQYF

v_call: TRBV10-3
j_call: TRBJ2-7
d_call: TRBD1
clone_size: NA
cdr3_nt: TGTGCCATCAGGACCGGGACAGGGGTTTACGAGCAGTACTTC
cdr3_aa: CAIRTGTGVYEQYF

v_call: TRBV6-6
j_call: TRBJ1-4
d_call: NA
clone_size: NA
cdr3_nt: TGTGCCAGCAGTAAAACAGGGATCAATGAAAAACTGTTTTTT
cdr3_aa: CASSKTGINEKLFF

v_call: TRBV10-3
j_call: TRBJ2-5
d_call: TRBD2
clone_size: NA
cdr3_nt: TGTGCCACAGGGACTAGCGGGGGGGAAGAGACCCAGTACTTC
cdr3_aa: CATGTSGGEETQYF

v_call: TRBV5-1
j_call: TRBJ2-3
d_call: NA
clone_size: once
cdr3_nt: TGCGCCAGCAGCTCCCTGGGCGCTGCTAGCACAGATACGCAGTATTTT
cdr3_aa: CASSSLGAASTDTQYF

v_call: TRBV28
j_call: TRBJ2-3
d_call: NA
clone_size: NA
cdr3_nt: TGTGCCAGCAAGGGGAACACAGATACGCAGTATTTT
cdr3_aa: CASKGNTDTQYF

v_call: TRBV9
j_call: TRBJ2-1
d_call: NA
clone_size: NA
cdr3_nt: TGTGCCAGCAGCGATCGGACAGACACTTACAATGAGCAGTTCTTC
cdr3_aa: CASSDRTDTYNEQFF

v_call: TRBV30
j_call: TRBJ1-3
d_call: NA
clone_size: NA
cdr3_nt: TGTGCCTGGAGTCCGGCAGGCATTGACACCATATATTTT
cdr3_aa: CAWSPAGIDTIYF

v_call: TRBV4-1
j_call: TRBJ1-2
d_call: NA
clone_size: NA
cdr3_nt: TGCGCCAGCAGCCCCGGCTTTACAGGGCCCTATGGCTACACCTTC
cdr3_aa: CASSPGFTGPYGYTF

v_call: TRBV9
j_call: TRBJ2-1
d_call: TRBD2
clone_size: few
cdr3_nt: TGTGCCAGCAGTCGTAGAAGATTGGGACTACCCTTACCCGATGAGCAGTTCTTC
cdr3_aa: CASSRRRLGLPLPDEQFF

v_call: TRBV6-5
j_call: TRBJ1-1
d_call: NA
clone_size: NA
cdr3_nt: TGTGCCAGCAGCTTCAACAGGCTGAAGAACACTGAAGCTTTCTTT
cdr3_aa: CASSFNRLKNTEAFF

v_call: TRBV7-2
j_call: TRBJ2-3
d_call: NA
clone_size: NA
cdr3_nt: TGTGCCAGCACCAGGAGCAGGGCCCCCACAGATACGCAGTATTTT
cdr3_aa: CASTRSRAPTDTQYF

v_call: TRBV5-5
j_call: TRBJ1-2
d_call: TRBD1
clone_size: NA
cdr3_nt: TGTGCCAGCAGCTTTGGACAGGTTTATAGGAACTATGGCTACACCTTC
cdr3_aa: CASSFGQVYRNYGYTF

v_call: TRBV6-6
j_call: TRBJ1-3
d_call: NA
clone_size: NA
cdr3_nt: TGTGCCAGCAGTCTCGAACAGGTCATCTCTGGAAACACCATATATTTT
cdr3_aa: CASSLEQVISGNTIYF

v_call: TRBV6-1
j_call: TRBJ2-5
d_call: TRBD1
clone_size: NA
cdr3_nt: TGTGCCAGCAGTGCCGGGACAGGGAGAGAGACCCAGTACTTC
cdr3_aa: CASSAGTGRETQYF

v_call: TRBV5-4
j_call: TRBJ2-7
d_call: NA
clone_size: NA
cdr3_nt: TGTGCCAGCAGCTTGGAGGGGTTCGCCTACGAGCAGTACTTC
cdr3_aa: CASSLEGFAYEQYF

v_call: TRBV7-9
j_call: TRBJ1-6
d_call: NA
clone_size: NA
cdr3_nt: TGTGCCAGCAGCACGGGACCGCTAAATCTGGTGGATTCACCCCTCCACTTT
cdr3_aa: CASSTGPLNLVDSPLHF

v_call: TRBV14
j_call: TRBJ2-5
d_call: NA
clone_size: NA
cdr3_nt: TGTGCCAGCAGCCAAGTGGGGTACCAAGAGACCCAGTACTTC
cdr3_aa: CASSQVGYQETQYF

v_call: TRBV15
j_call: TRBJ1-4
d_call: NA
clone_size: NA
cdr3_nt: TGTGCCACCAGCATGGGGAACAGGGAGGGGGAAAAACTGTTTTTT
cdr3_aa: CATSMGNREGEKLFF

v_call: TRBV18
j_call: TRBJ2-1
d_call: TRBD1
clone_size: NA
cdr3_nt: TGTGCCAGCTCACCGGGGACAGTTAATGAGCAGTTCTTC
cdr3_aa: CASSPGTVNEQFF

v_call: TRBV5-1
j_call: TRBJ2-5
d_call: TRBD2
clone_size: NA
cdr3_nt: TGCGCCAGCAGGCGGGGGGACCAAGAGACCCAGTACTTC
cdr3_aa: CASRRGDQETQYF

v_call: TRBV7-9
j_call: TRBJ2-1
d_call: NA
clone_size: NA
cdr3_nt: TGTGCCAGCAGCTTGTTGAACAATGAGCAGTTCTTC
cdr3_aa: CASSLLNNEQFF

v_call: TRBV11-3
j_call: TRBJ2-1
d_call: TRBD1
clone_size: NA
cdr3_nt: TGTGCCAGCAGCTTAGGGGGACAGGGAGCCTCCTACAATGAGCAGTTCTTC
cdr3_aa: CASSLGGQGASYNEQFF

v_call: TRBV6-1
j_call: TRBJ2-3
d_call: NA
clone_size: NA
cdr3_nt: TGTGCCAGCAGACTTTTGAGCACAGATACGCAGTATTTT
cdr3_aa: CASRLLSTDTQYF

v_call: TRBV6-8
j_call: TRBJ1-4
d_call: NA
clone_size: NA
cdr3_nt: TGTGCCAGCAGTTACCCCGCTGAAAAACTGTTTTTT
cdr3_aa: CASSYPAEKLFF

v_call: TRBV28
j_call: TRBJ1-3
d_call: NA
clone_size: NA
cdr3_nt: TGTGCCAGCAGTGGGCGACGGATCCTCTCTGGAAACACCATATATTTT
cdr3_aa: CASSGRRILSGNTIYF

v_call: TRBV5-1
j_call: TRBJ2-2
d_call: NA
clone_size: NA
cdr3_nt: TGCGCCAGCAGCTTGCCGGGGGGCAACACCGGGGAGCTGTTTTTT
cdr3_aa: CASSLPGGNTGELFF

v_call: TRBV10-3
j_call: TRBJ2-3
d_call: NA
clone_size: once
cdr3_nt: TGTGCCATCAGTGAGTCGGGTGTCCATACGCAGTATTTT
cdr3_aa: CAISESGVHTQYF

v_call: TRBV6-5
j_call: TRBJ1-4
d_call: NA
clone_size: NA
cdr3_nt: TGTGCCAGCGATAAGGGGGGAAAACTGTTTTTT
cdr3_aa: CASDKGGKLFF

v_call: TRBV2
j_call: TRBJ1-5
d_call: TRBD1
clone_size: NA
cdr3_nt: TGTGCCAGCAGTGCCTTGACAGGGGTCGGTCAGCCCCAGCATTTT
cdr3_aa: CASSALTGVGQPQHF

v_call: TRBV7-9
j_call: TRBJ1-1
d_call: TRBD1
clone_size: NA
cdr3_nt: TGTGCCAGCAGCTACAGGACAGGAAGAACACCTGAAGCTTTCTTT
cdr3_aa: CASSYRTGRTPEAFF

v_call: TRBV5-6
j_call: TRBJ1-5
d_call: NA
clone_size: NA
cdr3_nt: TGTGCCAGCAGCTTGGGGAATAGCAATCAGCCCCAGCATTTT
cdr3_aa: CASSLGNSNQPQHF

v_call: TRBV28
j_call: TRBJ1-5
d_call: NA
clone_size: few
cdr3_nt: TGTGCCAGCAGTTCCTGGGACGTCAATCAGCCCCAGCATTTT
cdr3_aa: CASSSWDVNQPQHF

v_call: TRBV2
j_call: TRBJ1-5
d_call: TRBD1
clone_size: NA
cdr3_nt: TGTGCCAGCAGTGGGACAGGGGGCGATCAGCCCCAGCATTTT
cdr3_aa: CASSGTGGDQPQHF

v_call: TRBV18
j_call: TRBJ1-2
d_call: NA
clone_size: NA
cdr3_nt: TGTGCCAGCTCACCACCGGTCAGGGAAGGCTACACCTTC
cdr3_aa: CASSPPVREGYTF

v_call: TRBV4-3
j_call: TRBJ1-5
d_call: NA
clone_size: few
cdr3_nt: TGCGCCAGCAGCCAAGATGCCCGGGGGGGGAGCAATCAGCCCCAGCATTTT
cdr3_aa: CASSQDARGGSNQPQHF

v_call: TRBV5-1
j_call: TRBJ2-5
d_call: TRBD2
clone_size: NA
cdr3_nt: TGCGCCAGCAGCCCACGACTAGCGGGGTCCCAAGAGACCCAGTACTTC
cdr3_aa: CASSPRLAGSQETQYF

v_call: TRBV30
j_call: TRBJ1-5
d_call: NA
clone_size: NA
cdr3_nt: TGTGCCTGGAGTGACGGGGTCGATCAGCCCCAGCATTTT
cdr3_aa: CAWSDGVDQPQHF

v_call: TRBV5-4
j_call: TRBJ2-7
d_call: NA
clone_size: once
cdr3_nt: TGTGCCAGCAGCTGGAGACAGGGCCCTAGCGTCTACGAGCAGTACTTC
cdr3_aa: CASSWRQGPSVYEQYF

v_call: TRBV27
j_call: TRBJ1-6
d_call: NA
clone_size: NA
cdr3_nt: TGTGCCAGTTCGTCAAGGCGGCGAAATTCACCCCTCCACTTT
cdr3_aa: CASSSRRRNSPLHF

v_call: TRBV7-2
j_call: TRBJ1-4
d_call: TRBD1
clone_size: once
cdr3_nt: TGTGCCAGCAGCCTGAACAGGGGGATTAGTGAAAAACTGTTTTTT
cdr3_aa: CASSLNRGISEKLFF

v_call: TRBV6-5
j_call: TRBJ2-7
d_call: NA
clone_size: NA
cdr3_nt: TGTGCCAGCAGCCGCAGTCTCGGGGCTTACGAGCAGTACTTC
cdr3_aa: CASSRSLGAYEQYF

v_call: TRBV9
j_call: TRBJ1-4
d_call: TRBD1
clone_size: NA
cdr3_nt: TGTGCCAGCAGCGTCGGACAGGGGGCTGGCGAAAAACTGTTTTTT
cdr3_aa: CASSVGQGAGEKLFF

v_call: TRBV11-2
j_call: TRBJ2-7
d_call: NA
clone_size: NA
cdr3_nt: TGTGCCAGCAGCTTATATGGGGGAGCCTACGAGCAGTACTTC
cdr3_aa: CASSLYGGAYEQYF

v_call: TRBV19
j_call: TRBJ2-1
d_call: NA
clone_size: medium-sized
cdr3_nt: TGTGCCAGTACTATAACAGGGTGGGGTGAGCAGTTCTTC
cdr3_aa: CASTITGWGEQFF

v_call: TRBV5-1
j_call: TRBJ2-1
d_call: NA
clone_size: NA
cdr3_nt: TGCGCCAGCAGCTTGGCCATCCTGTCAACCTACAATGAGCAGTTCTTC
cdr3_aa: CASSLAILSTYNEQFF

v_call: TRBV6-1
j_call: TRBJ2-7
d_call: NA
clone_size: NA
cdr3_nt: TGTGCCAGCAGTTTCACAGGCTACGAGCAGTACTTC
cdr3_aa: CASSFTGYEQYF

v_call: TRBV7-3
j_call: TRBJ2-1
d_call: NA
clone_size: few
cdr3_nt: TGTGCCAGCAGCGCCAATTACAATGAGCAGTTCTTC
cdr3_aa: CASSANYNEQFF

v_call: TRBV19
j_call: TRBJ2-7
d_call: TRBD1
clone_size: NA
cdr3_nt: TGTGCCAGTGCCACAGGGGGCGCGAGCTCCTACGAGCAGTACTTC
cdr3_aa: CASATGGASSYEQYF

v_call: TRBV29-1
j_call: TRBJ2-1
d_call: TRBD2
clone_size: NA
cdr3_nt: TGCAGCGTTGAAGACCCACTAGCGGGAAACTACAATGAGCAGTTCTTC
cdr3_aa: CSVEDPLAGNYNEQFF

v_call: TRBV2
j_call: TRBJ2-1
d_call: TRBD1
clone_size: NA
cdr3_nt: TGTGCCAGCAGCTCCCGGGACAGCTATTACAATGAGCAGTTCTTC
cdr3_aa: CASSSRDSYYNEQFF